The 17 T cell receptor beta chains listed next were all sequenced from one sample in a study of B cell selection in AIRE deficiency. Sorted regulatory T cells were CD4-positive, CD25-high and CD127-low or negative. Using immunoSEQ multiplex PCR, the repertoire was profiled, and TCRdb retains in-frame clones only, with some absent. The data contain some 25,000 clones, about 90% of them singletons. The sequencing sample was made of CD4+CD25+ Tregs sorted from PBMCs. The origin of the receptors is a human donor in good health.

The chain combines TRBV10-1 with TRBJ2-1, with TRBD2 matching 12 bases. The CDR3 contains 14 residues. J lost 10 bases, V lost 4 bases, and 5 bases had no gene match. CDR1 is WNHNN and CDR2 is SYGVQD in the germline V gene (reference sequence). The CDR3, as DNA: TGCGCCAGCAGTGCTAGCGGGGGGGCCGGGGAGCAGTTCTTC. Its protein is CASSASGGAGEQFF.

V and J are TRBV9 and TRBJ2-6, with no clear D. The V gene's germline CDR1 is SGDLS and CDR2 YYNGEE. V was shortened by 0 bases and J by 2 bases, with 3 bases between the two germline ends. The CDR3 extends over 14 amino acids. CDR3 in amino acids: CASSVVPGANVLTF. The CDR3 bases are TGTGCCAGCAGCGTAGTTCCTGGGGCCAACGTCCTGACTTTC.

This clone has just a few counts. The chain has TRBV6-5 and TRBJ1-6, with TRBD1 matching over 11 bases. The ends lost 2 bases at V and 10 bases at J; junction bases unmatched: 4. The CDR3 covers 15 residues. Germline assignment: CDR1 MNHEY and CDR2 SVGAGI. CDR3: CASSYRGTGGSPLHF. As DNA, the CDR3 is TGTGCCAGCAGTTACCGCGGGACAGGGGGATCACCCCTCCACTTT.

This clone appeared a few times. This sequence joins TRBV2 and TRBJ1-5, with D maybe TRBD1 (6 bases). Trimming cost V 6 bases and J 1 base, with 13 bases left between them. CDR3 size: 15 residues. Germline-derived CDR1 and CDR2 are SNHLY and FYNNEI. CDR3 protein: CASSPDSLSNQPQHF. In DNA form, the CDR3 reads TGTGCCAGCAGCCCGGACAGTTTAAGCAATCAGCCCCAGCATTTT.

The CDR3 here is CASSKGPPGEKLFF. In DNA form, the CDR3 reads TGTGCCAGCAGCAAGGGTCCCCCAGGGGAAAAACTGTTTTTT. The V and J genes are TRBV5-5 and TRBJ1-4; tentatively, D is TRBD1 (5 bases). From germline, CDR1 is SGHKS and CDR2 YYEKEE (reference sequence). V was trimmed by 4 bases and J by 8 bases, leaving 15 bases between them. The CDR3 is 14 residues long.

On this clone: Its ends do not fully match the called genes, so a read error is possible. The V gene is TRBV5-1, the J gene TRBJ1-3; perhaps TRBD1 as D (5 bases). This CDR3 contains 16 residues. The V gene's germline CDR1 is SGHRS and CDR2 YFSETQ. This chain's CDR3 is CASTLTATSSGNTIYF. Here the CDR3 DNA reads TGCGCCAGCACCTTGACAGCCACAAGCTCTGGAAACACCATATATTTT. The variable domain in full, with the rest retrieved from reference TRBV5-1 and TRBJ1-3, is KAGVTQTPRYLIKTRGQQVTLSCSPISGHRSVSWYQQTPGQGLQFLFEYFSETQRNKGNFPGRFSGRQFSNSRSEMNVSTLELGDSALYLCASTLTATSSGNTIYFGEGSWLTVV.

This clone has more than one count but fewer than ten. V is TRBV19 and J is TRBJ2-5, with D perhaps matching TRBD2 (6 bases). The CDR3 loop spans 13 amino acids. Germline CDR1 is LNHDA and CDR2 is SQIVND (reference sequence). V lost 4 bases and J lost 7, with 13 bases in between. The DNA for the CDR3 is TGTGCCAGTAGTACGGGACTGGGAGGGACCCAGTACTTC. Encoded protein: CASSTGLGGTQYF.

The count of this clone is one. The chain links TRBV2 to TRBJ2-7, with 8 bases lining up with TRBD2. CDR3 length equals 12 residues. CDR1 and CDR2 from the germline V gene are SNHLY and FYNNEI. J was trimmed by 4 bases and V by 9 bases; bases with no gene match: 5. CDR3 DNA sequence: TGTGCCAGGGGGACTAGTGCTTACGAGCAGTACTTC. This gives the protein CARGTSAYEQYF.

The V call is TRBV10-3, the J call TRBJ2-3, with 10 bases fitting TRBD1. The length of the CDR3 is 13 residues. The V and J ends lost 6 bases and 3 bases, in that order; junction bases with no gene match: 0. Per the germline V gene, CDR1 is ENHRY and CDR2 is SYGVKD. The CDR3 reads CAIRGQGTDTQYF. CDR3 DNA: TGTGCCATCAGGGGACAGGGGACAGATACGCAGTATTTT.

The gene calls are TRBV19 and TRBJ2-7, with 7 bases matching TRBD1. From germline, CDR1 is LNHDA and CDR2 SQIVND (reference sequence). The V gene end was trimmed by 8 bases and the J gene end by 0 bases; junction bases not matched to a gene: 10. The CDR3 runs 15 residues. The CDR3 loop is CASGSSDRSSYEQYF. The CDR3 DNA follows: TGTGCCAGTGGATCCTCGGACAGGTCCTCCTACGAGCAGTACTTC. The full variable domain, its missing parts supplied by reference TRBV19 and TRBJ2-7, is DGGITQSPKYLFRKEGQNVTLSCEQNLNHDAMYWYRQDPGQGLRLIYYSQIVNDFQKGDIAEGYSVSREKKESFPLTVTSAQKNPTAFYLCASGSSDRSSYEQYFGPGTRLTVT.

This chain connects TRBV9 to TRBJ1-1; 8 bases align to TRBD1. J lost 5 bases, V lost 3 bases, and 6 bases had no gene match. The CDR3 loop spans 14 amino acids. The germline V gene has CDR1 SGDLS and CDR2 YYNGEE. CDR3: CASSARGQVTEAFF. CDR3 DNA: TGTGCCAGCAGCGCCAGGGGGCAGGTTACTGAAGCTTTCTTT.

V and J are TRBV7-8 and TRBJ1-6; tentatively, D is TRBD1 (5 bases). V dropped 0 bases and J dropped 4 bases, with 16 bases sitting between them. This CDR3 spans 18 amino acids. Germline-derived CDR1 and CDR2 are SGHVS and FQNEAQ. The CDR3 region has the DNA TGTGCCAGCAGCTTAGCGGGGATAGGGGCGGCTTATAATTCACCCCTCCACTTT. Protein product: CASSLAGIGAAYNSPLHF.

The V call is TRBV5-8, the J call TRBJ1-1; D uncertain. The CDR3 spans 14 residues. Trimming shortened V by 2 bases and J by 0 bases, and 8 bases separated the two germline ends. CDR1 and CDR2 from the germline V gene are SGHTS and YDEGEE. This chain's CDR3 is CASSFDLMNTEAFF. CDR3 bases: TGTGCCAGCAGCTTTGACCTAATGAACACTGAAGCTTTCTTT.

The CDR3 DNA reads TGTGCCAGCAGCCGGGACAGGGTAAGGTACGAGCAGTACTTC. It is translated as CASSRDRVRYEQYF. The V call is TRBV28, the J call TRBJ2-7, with 9 nucleotides matching TRBD1. V gave up 6 bases and J gave up 4 bases; unmatched junction bases: 7. This CDR3 comprises 14 residues. Germline-derived CDR1 and CDR2 are MDHEN and SYDVKM.

The chain is built from TRBV18 and TRBJ1-1; D unclear. Germline values: CDR1 KGHSH, CDR2 LQKENI. This CDR3 is 18 amino acids long. V lost 3 bases and J lost 2, with 22 bases in between. Here the CDR3 reads CASSPRSGRPTSNTEAFF. The CDR3, as DNA: TGTGCCAGCTCACCCCGAAGTGGCAGGCCCACAAGCAACACTGAAGCTTTCTTT.

The V call is TRBV6-1, the J call TRBJ2-4; the D gene is possibly TRBD2 (6 bases). Trimming took off 3 bases at V and 0 bases at J, with 6 bases between the two ends. The CDR3 totals 14 residues. Germline V gene data show CDR1 as MNHNS and CDR2 as SASEGT. CDR3 protein: CASSEGGAKNIQYF. The CDR3 nucleotides read TGTGCCAGCAGTGAGGGGGGAGCCAAAAACATTCAGTACTTC.

The CDR3 is CASSPLSSTDTQYF. The CDR3 coding sequence is TGTGCCAGCAGCCCCTTGTCGAGTACAGATACGCAGTATTTT. The chain links TRBV6-5 to TRBJ2-3; D ambiguous. Germline V CDR1 and CDR2: MNHEY, SVGAGI. With 6 bases removed from V and 3 bases from J, the gap between germline ends came to 13 bases. The CDR3 contains 14 residues.